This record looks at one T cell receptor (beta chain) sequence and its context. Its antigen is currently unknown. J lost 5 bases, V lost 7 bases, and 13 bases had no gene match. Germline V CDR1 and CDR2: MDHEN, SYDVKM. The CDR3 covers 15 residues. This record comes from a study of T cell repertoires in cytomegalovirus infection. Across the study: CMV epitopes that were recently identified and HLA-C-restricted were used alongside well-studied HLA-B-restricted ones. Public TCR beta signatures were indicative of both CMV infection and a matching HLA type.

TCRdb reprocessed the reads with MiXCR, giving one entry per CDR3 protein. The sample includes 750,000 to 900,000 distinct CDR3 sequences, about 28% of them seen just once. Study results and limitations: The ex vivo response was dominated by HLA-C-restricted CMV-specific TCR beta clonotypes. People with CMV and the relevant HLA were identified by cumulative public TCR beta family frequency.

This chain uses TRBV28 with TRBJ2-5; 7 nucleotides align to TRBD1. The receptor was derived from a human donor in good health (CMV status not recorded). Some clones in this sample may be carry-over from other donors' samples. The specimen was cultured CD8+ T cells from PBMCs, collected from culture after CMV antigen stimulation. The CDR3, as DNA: TGTGCCAGCACCCTGGACAGGTCGTATGCGGAGACCCAGTACTTC. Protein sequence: CASTLDRSYAETQYF.